This entry features one TCR beta chain sequence. This sample is drawn from a study of T cell changes during pregnancy in multiple sclerosis. Profiled with immunoSEQ multiplex PCR; TCRdb holds only in-frame clones, not every one. Here the sample spans 65,000 to 75,000 clones, under 95% being singletons. This CDR3 contains 13 residues. V was pared by 5 bases and J by 2 bases, with 3 bases of the junction left unmatched. The V gene's germline CDR1 is SNHLY and CDR2 FYNNEI. The sequencing used peripheral blood, collected in the third trimester of pregnancy. The chain joins TRBV2 to TRBJ2-7, with TRBD2 identical over 7 bases. This TCR was sampled from a female donor in good health, enrolled as a control in a pregnancy study. The CDR3 sequence: CASSLLAAYEQYF. As DNA, the CDR3 is TGTGCCAGCAGTCTGCTAGCGGCCTACGAGCAGTACTTC.